Listed here are 21 T cell receptor beta chains from one sample, sequenced in a study of blood T cell repertoires in COVID-19 (dated by TCRdb to 2019 to 2021). The library was generated by the immunoSEQ multiplex PCR assay. TCRdb retrieved this table from immuneACCESS and kept in-frame rearrangements only. Not all clones are present; in checked studies, unresolved V genes account for under half, and no reason is known for the remainder. The sample profile shows under 200,000 clones; roughly 91% of them were found once. In total, the top ten clones hold roughly 4.5% of the sample. Sequencing was done on a sample of peripheral blood. These receptors were obtained from a man younger than 35 with COVID-19, enrolled during active disease.

V usage is TRBV4-1 and J usage is TRBJ1-1; possible D gene TRBD1, 5 bases. The V and J ends lost 4 bases and 6 bases respectively, with 12 bases between them. The V gene's germline CDR1 is MGHRA and CDR2 YSYEKL. The CDR3 runs to 13 residues. In DNA, the CDR3 is TGCGCCAGCAGCCCGGGACTCTCTTCTGAAGCTTTCTTT. Amino acid sequence: CASSPGLSSEAFF.

V is TRBV7-8 and J is TRBJ2-7, with D maybe TRBD1 (5 bases). The V gene lost 1 base and the J gene lost 3 bases, with 10 bases spanning the gap. Looked up from germline, CDR1 is SGHVS and CDR2 is FQNEAQ. CDR3 length equals 14 residues. The CDR3 here is CASSLEGFIYEQYF. In DNA form, the CDR3 reads TGTGCCAGCAGCTTAGAGGGGTTTATCTACGAGCAGTACTTC.

This chain uses TRBV5-4 with TRBJ1-2, with D possibly matching TRBD1 (6 bases). Germline lookup yields CDR1 SGHNT and CDR2 YYREEE (reference sequence). This CDR3 spans 15 amino acids. Trimming left V 4 bases short and J 4 bases short, with 17 bases between. CDR3 protein: CASSRPRGPIYGYTF. The CDR3 DNA reads as TGTGCCAGCAGCCGGCCCAGGGGACCTATCTATGGCTACACCTTC.

This chain joins TRBV5-6 and TRBJ1-2, with 8 bases lining up with TRBD1. Germline V gene data show CDR1 as SGHDT and CDR2 as YYEEEE. J lost 4 bases, V lost 4 bases, and 3 bases had no gene match. The CDR3 covers 13 residues. The CDR3 spells CASSAGQGYGYTF. The CDR3 DNA reads TGTGCCAGCAGCGCTGGACAGGGCTATGGCTACACCTTC.

V usage is TRBV30 and J usage is TRBJ1-1; tentative D call: TRBD1 (6 bases). V lost 0 bases and J 0 bases, leaving 8 bases between the germline ends. The CDR3 consists of 14 residues. CDR1 is GTSNPN and CDR2 is SVGIG in the germline V gene (reference sequence). The CDR3 DNA is TGTGCCTGGAGTGTGGACAGCATGAACACTGAAGCTTTCTTT. Protein product: CAWSVDSMNTEAFF.

The V call is TRBV28, the J call TRBJ2-7; D perhaps matches TRBD1 (6 bases). Germline V gene sequence: CDR1 MDHEN, CDR2 SYDVKM. The V end lost 6 bases, the J end lost 1 base, and 19 bases lay between the germline ends. This CDR3 region has 16 residues. The CDR3 spells CASSFSTGYGSYEQYF. In nucleotides, the CDR3 is TGTGCCAGCAGCTTCTCGACAGGTTATGGTTCCTACGAGCAGTACTTC. Drawing the rest from reference TRBV28 and TRBJ2-7, the complete variable domain is DVKVTQSSRYLVKRTGEKVFLECVQDMDHENMFWYRQDPGLGLRLIYFSYDVKMKEKGDIPEGYSVSREKKERFSLILESASTNQTSMYLCASSFSTGYGSYEQYFGPGTRLTVT.

V is TRBV30 and J is TRBJ1-5; perhaps TRBD1 as D (5 bases). Germline values: CDR1 GTSNPN, CDR2 SVGIG (reference sequence). Trimming cost V 7 bases and J 6 bases, with 19 bases left between them. There are 14 residues in the CDR3. The DNA of the CDR3 is TGTGCCTACAGGAGACCCCTAAGTAGTCAGCCCCAGCATTTT. Amino acid sequence: CAYRRPLSSQPQHF.

As to this clone: A read error may produce the germline difference seen at one junction end. This sequence joins TRBV25-1 and TRBJ2-1; D is perhaps TRBD1 (5 bases). The CDR3 contains 16 residues. CDR1 and CDR2 from the germline V gene are MGHDK and SYGVNS. The DNA of the CDR3 is TGTGCCAGCCGTGAGAGTATAGGGGCCCGCCCCGATGAGCAGTTCTTC. Its protein product is CASRESIGARPDEQFF.

This clone appeared once. The chain combines TRBV5-4 with TRBJ2-1, with 7 bases that match TRBD1. The V and J ends lost 4 bases and 9 bases, in that order; junction bases with no gene match: 16. The CDR3 has 16 residues. The germline CDR1 and CDR2 sequences are SGHNT and YYREEE (reference sequence). In DNA, the CDR3 is TGTGCCAGCAGCGCGTCCAGGGGGAGAGCGTACGGTGAGCAGTTCTTC. Encoded protein: CASSASRGRAYGEQFF.

The chain joins TRBV2 to TRBJ1-1; 11 nucleotides align to TRBD1. This CDR3 spans 14 amino acids. With V trimmed by 6 bases and J by 4 bases, 4 bases remained unmatched. CDR1 is SNHLY and CDR2 is FYNNEI in the germline V gene. CDR3 protein: CASSPGTGGTEAFF. In DNA, the CDR3 is TGTGCCAGCAGCCCAGGGACAGGGGGCACTGAAGCTTTCTTT.

J is TRBJ1-5 and V is TRBV28; tentative D call: TRBD1 (5 bases). This CDR3 is 15 amino acids long. The V gene lost 8 bases and the J gene lost 1 base, with 15 bases spanning the gap. Looked up from germline, CDR1 is MDHEN and CDR2 is SYDVKM. The CDR3 sequence is CASLSWGDSNQPQHF. The CDR3 DNA sequence: TGTGCCAGCCTCTCTTGGGGGGACAGCAATCAGCCCCAGCATTTT.

The chain couples TRBV4-3 to TRBJ1-1, with D unclear. The CDR3 has 13 residues. With 9 bases removed from V and 1 base from J, the gap between germline ends came to 12 bases. The germline CDR1 and CDR2 sequences are LGHNA and YSLEER. The CDR3 reads CASQQRQNTEAFF. Here the CDR3 DNA reads TGCGCCAGTCAGCAAAGACAGAACACTGAAGCTTTCTTT.

This clone showed up many times. V usage is TRBV27 and J usage is TRBJ2-7, with D unresolved. The CDR3 has 13 residues. The germline gives CDR1 MNHEY, CDR2 SMNVEV (reference sequence). Trimming removed 1 base at V and 3 bases at J, with 7 bases between. The CDR3 loop is CASSLWSGYEQYF. The CDR3 DNA follows: TGTGCCAGCAGTTTATGGTCCGGCTACGAGCAGTACTTC.

J is TRBJ1-6 and V is TRBV13; 9 bases match TRBD1. The germline V gene has CDR1 PRHDT and CDR2 FYEKMQ (reference sequence). With V trimmed by 7 bases and J by 7 bases, 2 bases remained unmatched. CDR3 length equals 13 residues. As DNA, the CDR3 is TGTGCCAGCAAGGGACAGGGCAATTCACCCCTCCACTTT. This encodes CASKGQGNSPLHF.

This sequence joins TRBV28 and TRBJ2-1; 11 bases agree with TRBD2. The CDR3 has 15 residues. The germline V gene encodes CDR1 MDHEN and CDR2 SYDVKM. With 8 bases clipped from V and 3 bases from J, the junction kept 6 bases outside the gene matches. CDR3 amino acids: CASVLSGRDYNEQFF. CDR3 nucleotide sequence: TGTGCCAGCGTACTTAGCGGGAGGGACTACAATGAGCAGTTCTTC.

The chain has TRBV9 and TRBJ2-1, with D unclear. The CDR3 is made up of 15 amino acids. The ends were cut back, 4 bases at V and 1 base at J, with 12 bases in the middle. Per germline, CDR1 SGDLS and CDR2 YYNGEE. CDR3 residues: CASSLDSPSYNEQFF. The CDR3 coding sequence is TGTGCCAGCAGCTTAGACTCCCCGTCCTACAATGAGCAGTTCTTC.

This sequence joins TRBV5-8 and TRBJ1-1; 8 positions agree with TRBD1. The CDR3 is 17 residues long. Germline V gene lookup returns CDR1 SGHTS and CDR2 YDEGEE. V was pared by 4 bases and J by 0 bases, with 11 bases of the junction left unmatched. CDR3 nucleotide sequence: TGTGCCAGCAGCCCCCCGGGGACAGGATTCATGAACACTGAAGCTTTCTTT. As protein: CASSPPGTGFMNTEAFF.

This chain links TRBV18 with TRBJ2-5; 10 bases fit TRBD2. This CDR3 has 16 residues. Germline loops: CDR1 KGHSH, CDR2 LQKENI. After removal of 0 bases from V and 5 bases from J, the junction contained 6 bases not matched to a gene. Here the CDR3 reads CASSPPPAGGFETQYF. Written as DNA, the CDR3 is TGTGCCAGCTCACCACCGCCAGCGGGAGGGTTCGAGACCCAGTACTTC.

The chain is built from TRBV19 and TRBJ1-5; 7 bases agree with TRBD1. Germline trimming cut 5 bases from V and 10 bases from J; bases unmatched to any gene: 11. This CDR3 region has 14 residues. The V gene's germline CDR1 is LNHDA and CDR2 SQIVND (reference sequence). The CDR3 region is CASSALGTAPPQHF. In DNA form, the CDR3 reads TGTGCCAGTAGTGCGCTAGGGACAGCCCCACCCCAGCATTTT.

The rearrangement links TRBV25-1 to TRBJ2-1; the D is unclear. The V end lost 6 bases, the J end lost 7 bases, and 7 bases lay between the germline ends. The CDR3 runs 11 residues. CDR1 and CDR2 (germline): MGHDK, SYGVNS. As DNA, the CDR3 is TGTGCCAGCAGAGAGGCGAATGAGCAGTTCTTC. Its translation: CASREANEQFF.

This clone was detected only once. The J gene is TRBJ2-5, the V gene TRBV5-8, with 9 bases fitting TRBD1. V trimming: 3 bases; J trimming: 4 bases; junction bases outside the gene matches: 19. This CDR3 is built from 19 residues. The germline V gene encodes CDR1 SGHTS and CDR2 YDEGEE. In DNA, the CDR3 is TGTGCCAGCAGCTGGGGGACAGGGTGGAAGGTTCGAGCCCGAGAGACCCAGTACTTC. Its protein is CASSWGTGWKVRARETQYF.